This T cell receptor (beta chain) was identified in a study of blood T cell repertoires in COVID-19. TCRdb's table, derived via immunoSEQ multiplex PCR, lists solely in-frame clones and lacks some. In the table there are hundreds of thousands of clones, 70% to 90% of which are singletons. The cohort comprised adults aged roughly 18 to 95 years residing in 24 US areas. Researchers sorted participants into cohorts using their self-reported clinical history. All recovered Cohort 3 donors got two negative PCRs, got clearance, or saw symptom resolution. V shed 6 bases, J shed 5 bases, and the junction held 5 bases outside the gene matches. Germline V gene sequence: CDR1 MNHEY, CDR2 SVGAGI. The length of the CDR3 is 14 residues.

Specimen: PBMCs or T cells enriched from blood (not recorded which). This clonotype originated in a woman aged 50 to 65 who had recovered from COVID-19. The chain carries TRBV6-5 and TRBJ1-4, with 8 positions matching TRBD1. DNA of the CDR3: TGTGCCAGCAGAAGGGACAGGAGGAATGAAAAACTGTTTTTT. This encodes CASRRDRRNEKLFF.